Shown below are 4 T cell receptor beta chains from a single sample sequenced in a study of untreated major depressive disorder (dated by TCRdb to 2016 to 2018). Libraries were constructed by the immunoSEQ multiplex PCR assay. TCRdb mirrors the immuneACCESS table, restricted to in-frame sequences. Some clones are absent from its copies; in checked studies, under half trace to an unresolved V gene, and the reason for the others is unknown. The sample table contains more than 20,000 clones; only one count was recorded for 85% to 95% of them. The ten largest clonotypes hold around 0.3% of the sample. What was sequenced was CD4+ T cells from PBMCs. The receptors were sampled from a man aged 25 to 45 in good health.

The CDR3 reads CASSPLAGGFPRELFF. CDR3 in DNA: TGTGCCAGCAGTCCCCTAGCGGGAGGGTTTCCGAGGGAGCTGTTTTTT. The chain uses TRBV27 and TRBJ2-2; TRBD2 matches at 12 bases. J was trimmed by 9 bases and V by 5 bases; bases with no gene match: 10. There are 16 residues in the CDR3. Germline assignment: CDR1 MNHEY and CDR2 SMNVEV (reference sequence).

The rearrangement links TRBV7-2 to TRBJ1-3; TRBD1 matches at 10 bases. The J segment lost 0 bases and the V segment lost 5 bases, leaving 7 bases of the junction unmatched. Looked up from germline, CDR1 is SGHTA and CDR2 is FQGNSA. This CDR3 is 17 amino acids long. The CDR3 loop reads CASSPRGTGVSGNTIYF. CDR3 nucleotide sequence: TGTGCCAGCAGCCCTAGGGGGACAGGGGTCTCTGGAAACACCATATATTTT. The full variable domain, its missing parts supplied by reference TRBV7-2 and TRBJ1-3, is GAGVSQSPSNKVTEKGKDVELRCDPISGHTALYWYRQSLGQGLEFLIYFQGNSAPDKSGLPSDRFSAERTGGSVSTLTIQRTQQEDSAVYLCASSPRGTGVSGNTIYFGEGSWLTVV.

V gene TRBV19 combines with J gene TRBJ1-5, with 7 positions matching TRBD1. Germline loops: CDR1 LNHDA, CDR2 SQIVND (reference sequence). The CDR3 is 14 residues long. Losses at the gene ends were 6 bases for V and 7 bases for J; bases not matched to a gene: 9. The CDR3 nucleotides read TGTGCCAGTAGCGACACAGGGGTTACCCAGCCCCAGCATTTT. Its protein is CASSDTGVTQPQHF. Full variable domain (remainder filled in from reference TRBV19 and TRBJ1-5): DGGITQSPKYLFRKEGQNVTLSCEQNLNHDAMYWYRQDPGQGLRLIYYSQIVNDFQKGDIAEGYSVSREKKESFPLTVTSAQKNPTAFYLCASSDTGVTQPQHFGDGTRLSIL.

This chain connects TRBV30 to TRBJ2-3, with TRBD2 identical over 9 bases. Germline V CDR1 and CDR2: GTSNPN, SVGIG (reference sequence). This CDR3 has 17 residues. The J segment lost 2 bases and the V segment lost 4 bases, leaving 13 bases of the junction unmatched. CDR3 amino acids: CAWKGLGREGLTDTQYF. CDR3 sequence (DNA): TGTGCCTGGAAGGGGCTAGGGCGGGAGGGCCTCACAGATACGCAGTATTTT.